These T cell receptor beta chains were read from a single sample in a study of CD8 T cells in Susac syndrome. MiXCR, run by TCRdb on the immunoSEQ multiplex PCR reads, gives a single entry per CDR3 protein. The table includes 95,000 to 150,000 distinct CDR3 sequences, around 94% detected once. The material sequenced was CD4+ T cells from PBMCs. The receptors stem from a human donor in good health. The CDR3 runs from the conserved cysteine through the conserved F or W. D genes are given only for firm matches. Size values are once, few and many counts, or a class for expanded clones, and some rows have none.

V	size	D	J	CDR3	DNA
TRBV6-2/TRBV6-3	NA	NA	TRBJ1-1	CASSQDLGRGEAFF	TGTGCCAGCAGTCAGGACCTGGGCAGAGGTGAAGCTTTCTTT
TRBV25-1	NA	NA	TRBJ2-7	CASSSSGDEQYF	TGTGCCAGCAGTTCATCGGGGGACGAGCAGTACTTC
TRBV29-1	NA	TRBD1	TRBJ1-1	CSGMTGVLEAFF	TGCAGCGGAATGACAGGGGTCCTTGAAGCTTTCTTT
TRBV29-1	NA	TRBD2	TRBJ2-5	CSVETLAGQETQYF	TGCAGCGTTGAAACACTAGCGGGACAAGAGACCCAGTACTTC
TRBV5-1	once	NA	TRBJ1-1	CASSLEAAGVTEAFF	TGCGCCAGCAGCTTGGAAGCGGCAGGGGTCACTGAAGCTTTCTTT
TRBV7-9	NA	NA	TRBJ2-3	CASSLDSGPDTQYF	TGTGCCAGCAGCTTAGACAGCGGCCCAGATACGCAGTATTTT
TRBV5-4	NA	NA	TRBJ1-1	CASSLALGELNTEAFF	TGTGCCAGCAGCTTGGCACTAGGCGAACTGAACACTGAAGCTTTCTTT
TRBV5-4	NA	TRBD2	TRBJ2-5	CASSPRGDQETQYF	TGTGCCAGCAGCCCGCGGGGGGACCAAGAGACCCAGTACTTC
TRBV4-3	NA	TRBD1	TRBJ1-2	CASSQETGVGGYTF	TGCGCCAGCAGCCAAGAGACAGGGGTGGGTGGCTACACCTTC
TRBV12-3/TRBV12-4	NA	TRBD2	TRBJ2-5	CASSSGLAGEGAETQYF	TGTGCCAGCAGTTCGGGACTAGCGGGAGAGGGGGCGGAGACCCAGTACTTC
TRBV7-9	NA	TRBD2	TRBJ2-2	CARNPPGGTGELFF	TGTGCCAGAAACCCCCCGGGGGGAACCGGGGAGCTGTTTTTT
TRBV11-1	few	NA	TRBJ1-1	CASSFRANTEAFF	TGTGCCAGCAGCTTCAGGGCTAACACTGAAGCTTTCTTT
TRBV2	NA	TRBD2	TRBJ2-3	CASSASGRGDTQYF	TGTGCCAGCAGCGCTAGCGGGAGGGGAGATACGCAGTATTTT
TRBV5-6	NA	NA	TRBJ1-2	CASKKGQGGGYTF	TGTGCCAGCAAAAAGGGGCAGGGAGGTGGCTACACCTTC
TRBV5-1	NA	TRBD1	TRBJ1-1	CASSSIQGAPEAFF	TGCGCCAGCAGCTCGATACAGGGGGCCCCTGAAGCTTTCTTT
TRBV7-2	NA	NA	TRBJ2-7	CASSLEGNAYEQYF	TGTGCCAGCAGCTTAGAAGGGAATGCCTACGAGCAGTACTTC
TRBV6-1	NA	TRBD1	TRBJ1-4	CASSEGRRQGRGEKLFF	TGTGCCAGCAGTGAAGGAAGGAGACAGGGGAGGGGTGAAAAACTGTTTTTT
TRBV25-1	NA	TRBD2	TRBJ2-1	CASSPLAGNNEQFF	TGTGCCAGCAGTCCACTAGCGGGAAACAATGAGCAGTTCTTC
TRBV21-1	NA	NA	TRBJ2-3	CASSKGAGLSTDTQYF	TGTGCCAGCAGCAAAGGGGCGGGGTTGAGCACAGATACGCAGTATTTT
TRBV20-1	NA	TRBD2	TRBJ2-3	CSASRLAGDTDTQYF	TGCAGTGCTTCTCGACTAGCGGGGGACACAGATACGCAGTATTTT
TRBV15	NA	NA	TRBJ1-2	CATSRGANYGYTF	TGTGCCACCAGCAGAGGCGCTAACTATGGCTACACCTTC
TRBV4-3	NA	NA	TRBJ1-3	CASSQDRGGGSQYF	TGCGCCAGCAGCCAAGATCGGGGTGGAGGTTCACAATATTTT
TRBV14	NA	TRBD2	TRBJ2-2	CASSPRPLAGHTGELFF	TGTGCCAGCAGCCCCCGCCCGCTAGCGGGGCACACCGGGGAGCTGTTTTTT
TRBV6-1	NA	NA	TRBJ2-1	CASSEDRASSYNEQFF	TGTGCCAGCAGTGAAGATCGGGCGAGCTCCTACAATGAGCAGTTCTTC
TRBV27	once	TRBD1	TRBJ1-2	CASRATGANYGYTF	TGTGCCAGCAGGGCGACAGGGGCCAACTATGGCTACACCTTC
TRBV7-9	once	TRBD1	TRBJ1-2	CASSSRDRGVAFGGYTF	TGTGCCAGCAGTTCCCGGGACAGGGGCGTCGCGTTTGGTGGCTACACCTTC
TRBV25-1	NA	NA	TRBJ2-3	CASSEVGNTDTQYF	TGTGCCAGCAGTGAGGTGGGCAACACAGATACGCAGTATTTT
TRBV18	NA	TRBD1	TRBJ2-7	CASSRTGVSVYEQYF	TGTGCCAGCTCACGAACAGGGGTTTCCGTTTACGAGCAGTACTTC
TRBV12-3/TRBV12-4	NA	NA	TRBJ1-2	CASSFGPSYTF	TGTGCCAGCAGTTTTGGGCCGTCCTACACCTTC
TRBV6-2/TRBV6-3	once	NA	TRBJ2-7	CASSSLGQPNEQYF	TGTGCCAGCAGCTCCTTAGGACAGCCGAACGAGCAGTACTTC
TRBV9	NA	TRBD2	TRBJ2-2	CASSTTSGRDTGELFF	TGTGCCAGCAGCACAACTAGCGGGAGGGACACCGGGGAGCTGTTTTTT
TRBV7-2	NA	NA	TRBJ2-1	CASSFYGYEQFF	TGTGCCAGCAGCTTCTATGGGTATGAGCAGTTCTTC
TRBV18	NA	NA	TRBJ1-1	CASSPSEGVAEAFF	TGTGCCAGCTCACCCTCGGAGGGAGTCGCTGAAGCTTTCTTT
TRBV30	NA	NA	TRBJ1-5	CAWSVFRDQPQHF	TGTGCCTGGAGTGTATTTCGGGATCAGCCCCAGCATTTT
TRBV30	NA	NA	TRBJ2-7	CAWSEGGYEQYF	TGTGCCTGGAGTGAGGGGGGCTACGAGCAGTACTTC
TRBV19	once	TRBD1	TRBJ1-2	CASSTTGQAVRYGYTF	TGTGCCAGTAGTACCACCGGACAGGCGGTTCGCTATGGCTACACCTTC
TRBV6-2/TRBV6-3	once	NA	TRBJ2-3	CASISGRTDTQYF	TGTGCCAGCATCTCAGGGAGAACAGATACGCAGTATTTT
TRBV29-1	NA	NA	TRBJ2-3	CSWARDLTDTQYF	TGCAGCTGGGCAAGGGACCTCACAGATACGCAGTATTTT
TRBV19	NA	NA	TRBJ1-1	CASSIAGGRVNTEAFF	TGTGCCAGTAGTATAGCGGGGGGGCGAGTGAACACTGAAGCTTTCTTT
TRBV6-2/TRBV6-3	NA	NA	TRBJ1-1	CASSWTARTEAFF	TGTGCCAGCAGTTGGACAGCGCGCACTGAAGCTTTCTTT
TRBV11-2	NA	NA	TRBJ2-1	CASSQTGASSYNEQFF	TGTGCCAGCAGCCAGACCGGGGCTAGCTCCTACAATGAGCAGTTCTTC
TRBV5-6	NA	NA	TRBJ2-7	CASSTGPYEQYF	TGTGCCAGCTCGACAGGTCCCTACGAGCAGTACTTC
TRBV28	NA	TRBD1	TRBJ2-3	CASNTPGQGVDTQYF	TGTGCCAGCAACACTCCGGGACAGGGTGTAGATACGCAGTATTTT
TRBV4-3	NA	NA	TRBJ2-6	CASSQDNTVGWVGANVLTF	TGCGCCAGCAGCCAAGATAATACGGTCGGTTGGGTCGGGGCCAACGTCCTGACTTTC
TRBV2	NA	NA	TRBJ1-2	CASSGSEAYGYTF	TGTGCCAGCAGTGGGTCGGAAGCATATGGCTACACCTTC
TRBV10-3	once	NA	TRBJ2-1	CAISGVGNEQFF	TGTGCCATCAGTGGAGTGGGCAATGAGCAGTTCTTC
TRBV11-2	NA	NA	TRBJ2-1	CASSWGALTYNEQFF	TGTGCCAGCAGCTGGGGGGCCTTGACCTACAATGAGCAGTTCTTC
TRBV7-9	NA	NA	TRBJ2-7	CASSSPGGSSYEQYF	TGTGCCAGCAGCTCCCCTGGGGGGAGCTCCTACGAGCAGTACTTC
TRBV5-4	NA	TRBD2	TRBJ2-7	CASSLGGTSGYYEQYF	TGTGCCAGCAGCTTGGGAGGGACTAGCGGATACTACGAGCAGTACTTC
TRBV20-1	NA	TRBD1	TRBJ1-3	CSALDRGLGNTIYF	TGCAGTGCCCTTGACAGGGGGCTGGGAAACACCATATATTTT
TRBV20-1	NA	NA	TRBJ2-7	CSASEGNSYEQYF	TGCAGTGCTAGTGAAGGCAACTCCTACGAGCAGTACTTC